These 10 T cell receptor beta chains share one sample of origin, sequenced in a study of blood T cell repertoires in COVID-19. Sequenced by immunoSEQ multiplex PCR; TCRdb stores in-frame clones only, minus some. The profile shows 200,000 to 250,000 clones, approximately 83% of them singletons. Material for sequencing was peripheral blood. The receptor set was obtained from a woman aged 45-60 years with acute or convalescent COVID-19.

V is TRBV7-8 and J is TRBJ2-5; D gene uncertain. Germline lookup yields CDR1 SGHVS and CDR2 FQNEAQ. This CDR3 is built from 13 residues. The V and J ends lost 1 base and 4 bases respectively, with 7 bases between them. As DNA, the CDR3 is TGTGCCAGCAGCTTAGTCACGGGAGAGACCCAGTACTTC. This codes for CASSLVTGETQYF.

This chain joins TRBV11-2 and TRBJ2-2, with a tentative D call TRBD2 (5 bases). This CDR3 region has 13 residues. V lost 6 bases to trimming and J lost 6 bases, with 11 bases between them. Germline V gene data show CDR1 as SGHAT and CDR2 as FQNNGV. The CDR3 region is CASSRGFSGELFF. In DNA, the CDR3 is TGTGCCAGCAGTAGAGGGTTCTCCGGGGAGCTGTTTTTT.

The DNA of the CDR3 is TGTGCCAGCAGCGTAGTGACAGGGGTCTACAATGAGCAGTTCTTC. Its protein product is CASSVVTGVYNEQFF. This chain connects TRBV9 to TRBJ2-1; TRBD1 agrees at 8 bases. Germline CDR1 SGDLS, CDR2 YYNGEE. V lost 0 bases to trimming and J lost 3 bases; unmatched junction nucleotides: 2. CDR3 length equals 15 residues.

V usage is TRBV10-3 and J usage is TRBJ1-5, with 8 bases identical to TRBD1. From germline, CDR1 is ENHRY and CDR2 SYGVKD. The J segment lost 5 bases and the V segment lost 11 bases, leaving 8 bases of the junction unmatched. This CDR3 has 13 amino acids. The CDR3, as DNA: TGTGCCGCTTCGTCAGGGGGCGATCAGCCCCAGCATTTT. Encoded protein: CAASSGGDQPQHF.

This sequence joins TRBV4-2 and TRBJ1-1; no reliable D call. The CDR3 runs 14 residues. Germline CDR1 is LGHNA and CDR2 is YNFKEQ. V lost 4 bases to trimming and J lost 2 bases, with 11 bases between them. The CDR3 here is CASSLESVNTEAFF. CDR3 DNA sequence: TGTGCCAGCAGCCTGGAGAGCGTAAACACTGAAGCTTTCTTT.

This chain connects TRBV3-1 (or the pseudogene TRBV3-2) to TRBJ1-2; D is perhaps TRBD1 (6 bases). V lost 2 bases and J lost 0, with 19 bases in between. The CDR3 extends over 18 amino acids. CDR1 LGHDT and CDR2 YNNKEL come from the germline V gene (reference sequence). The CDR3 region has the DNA TGTGCCAGCAGCCAACCCCCCCCAGGGGAGCGGTCTAACTATGGCTACACCTTC. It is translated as CASSQPPPGERSNYGYTF.

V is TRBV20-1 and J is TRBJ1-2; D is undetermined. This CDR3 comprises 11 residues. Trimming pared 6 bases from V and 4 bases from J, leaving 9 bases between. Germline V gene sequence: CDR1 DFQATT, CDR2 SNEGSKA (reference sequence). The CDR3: CSAEGSYGYTF. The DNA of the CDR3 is TGCAGTGCAGAGGGTTCCTATGGCTACACCTTC.

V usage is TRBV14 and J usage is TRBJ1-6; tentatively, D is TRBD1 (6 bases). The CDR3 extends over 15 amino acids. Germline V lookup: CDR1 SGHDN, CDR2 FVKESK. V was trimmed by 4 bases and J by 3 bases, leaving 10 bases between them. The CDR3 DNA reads TGTGCCAGCAGCCCTACAGGGTTCTATAATTCACCCCTCCACTTT. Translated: CASSPTGFYNSPLHF.

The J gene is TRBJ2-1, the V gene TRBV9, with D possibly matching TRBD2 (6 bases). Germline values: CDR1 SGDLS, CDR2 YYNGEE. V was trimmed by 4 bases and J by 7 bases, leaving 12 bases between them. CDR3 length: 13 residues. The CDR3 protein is CASSWEEGNEQFF. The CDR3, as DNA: TGTGCCAGCAGCTGGGAGGAAGGAAATGAGCAGTTCTTC.

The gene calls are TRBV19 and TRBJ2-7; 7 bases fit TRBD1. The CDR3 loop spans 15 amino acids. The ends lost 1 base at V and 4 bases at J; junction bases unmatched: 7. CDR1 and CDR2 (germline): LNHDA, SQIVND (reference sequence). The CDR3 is CASSIALRQGYEQYF. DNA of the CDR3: TGTGCCAGTAGTATAGCTCTACGACAGGGTTACGAGCAGTACTTC. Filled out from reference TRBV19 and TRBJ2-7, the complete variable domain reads DGGITQSPKYLFRKEGQNVTLSCEQNLNHDAMYWYRQDPGQGLRLIYYSQIVNDFQKGDIAEGYSVSREKKESFPLTVTSAQKNPTAFYLCASSIALRQGYEQYFGPGTRLTVT.